This T cell receptor beta chain is drawn from a study of blood T cells in healthy people across ages. A J-beta primer mix and a sample-barcoded 5' primer were used in a second PCR of roughly 6 to 11 cycles. The authors tagged each cDNA molecule using a template-switch adaptor with 12 random nucleotides. Using its own MiXCR run on the 5' RACE reads, TCRdb lists one record per CDR3 protein. The top ten hold over 20% of the sample, which has almost 1 million distinct CDR3 sequences, roughly 50% seen once. This clonotype has more than one count but fewer than ten. The receptor was derived from an older woman in good health. The sequenced material came from blood.

CDR3: CAISERQIYEQFF. The CDR3 DNA reads TGTGCCATCAGTGAAAGACAAATTTACGAGCAGTTCTTC. The V and J genes are TRBV10-3 and TRBJ2-1; D is uncertain. The V gene lost 3 bases and the J gene lost 10 bases, with 13 bases spanning the gap. The CDR3 totals 13 residues. Per the germline V gene, CDR1 is ENHRY and CDR2 is SYGVKD.